This T cell receptor beta chain derives from a study of blood T cell repertoires in COVID-19. On the study more broadly: In each case, the material was cDNA or gDNA derived from T cells, B-cell-depleted T cells, or PBMCs.

Per the authors' pipeline: Nucleated cell number was recorded as an estimate derived from reference gene primer amplification. The protocol was immunoSEQ multiplex PCR, while the TCRdb copy is restricted to in-frame clones and leaves out a portion. V, J and clone size are those of that table, while D and trimming were read from the DNA. The sample lists some 260,000 clones, over 75% occurring once. The CDR3 loop spans 15 amino acids. Germline CDR1 reads SGDLS; CDR2 reads YYNGEE. After removal of 0 bases from V and 7 bases from J, the junction contained 8 bases not matched to a gene. The chain combines TRBV9 with TRBJ1-2; TRBD1 aligns across 8 bases. Sequencing input: peripheral blood. The sequence was obtained from a human donor in a cohort sampled during active COVID-19. The CDR3 bases are TGTGCCAGCAGCGTAGAGCAGGACAGGGTGGGTGGCTACACCTTC. Translation: CASSVEQDRVGGYTF.